The present entry profiles one TCR beta chain with its context. The target antigen is unknown. CDR3 length: 17 residues. V gave up 1 base and J gave up 7 bases; unmatched junction bases: 13. Time point denoted: healthy volunteer bleed at 6 weeks. Someone pulled total RNA out of unfractionated whole blood. This sample is part of a study of human T cells and chemical hapten exposure. Overall study: TCR yields differed between samples (mainly from small differences in pooled library volume). Findings of the study overall: TCRs exceeding 1 in 1000 frequency stayed unchanged with DPC sensitization.

Authors' methods: Samples held a median of around 92,000 TCRs, range roughly 20,000–690,600. TCRdb called the RACE reads again in MiXCR, with one record for every CDR3 protein. The V and J calls shown here were made by TCRdb, not taken from the authors' results. The sample consists of about 82,000 distinct CDR3 sequences, around 8.7% of them appearing once. The specimen sequenced was whole blood. The TCR sequence derives from a male donor in good health. Some clones in this sample may be carry-over from other donors' samples. The V gene is TRBV12-3 or TRBV12-4, the J gene TRBJ2-3, with 8 bases lining up with TRBD2. The CDR3, as DNA: TGTGCCAGCAGTTTAGTTTCCCTAGCGGGTGGGGCGTATACGCAGTATTTT. Protein sequence: CASSLVSLAGGAYTQYF.